The next 2 T cell receptor beta chains were all read from a single sample in a study of T cells after yellow fever vaccination. One entry per CDR3 protein, called by TCRdb with MiXCR from the 5' RACE reads. The repertoire includes some 320,000 distinct CDR3 sequences, roughly 9.4% of them detected once, and about a sixth sits in the top ten. This specimen consisted of PBMCs, obtained on the day of the first yellow fever vaccination. The receptors stem from a man aged 18 to 35 who received the YFV17D yellow fever vaccine.

The chain uses TRBV28 and TRBJ2-6; tentatively, D is TRBD1 or TRBD2 (5 bases each). V gave up 5 bases and J gave up 1 base, with 18 bases separating them. Germline V gene sequence: CDR1 MDHEN, CDR2 SYDVKM. This CDR3 has 18 amino acids. As DNA, the CDR3 is TGTGCCAGCAGTCCGTTAACGGGACGGAAATCTGGGGCCAACGTCCTGACTTTC. It is translated as CASSPLTGRKSGANVLTF.

This clonotype was counted between two and nine times. In DNA, the CDR3 is TGTGCCAGCAGTCTACCGGACAGATCGGACGAGCAGTACTTC. Amino acids: CASSLPDRSDEQYF. V and J are TRBV12-3 or TRBV12-4 and TRBJ2-7; a possible D gene is TRBD1 (6 bases). The CDR3 spans 14 residues. Deletions cut 5 bases from V and 5 bases from J, with 16 bases between.